One and the same sample provided the 16 T cell receptor beta chains below, sequenced in a study of siplizumab effects on memory and regulatory T cells. Sequencing used immunoSEQ multiplex PCR; TCRdb keeps in-frame clones, though not all of them. The sample records around 82,000 clones, around 93% being singletons. The specimen was CD8+ T cells sorted from blood. The receptors shown here come from a human donor in good health.

This clone was counted a single time. The rearrangement uses TRBV13 and TRBJ2-1; a possible D gene is TRBD1 (6 bases). CDR3 size: 14 residues. Germline V gene lookup returns CDR1 PRHDT and CDR2 FYEKMQ (reference sequence). The V and J ends lost 5 bases and 8 bases respectively, with 16 bases between them. The CDR3 here is CASSPQTGLDEQFF. CDR3 DNA: TGTGCCAGCAGCCCCCAGACAGGATTGGATGAGCAGTTCTTC.

As DNA, the CDR3 is TGTGCCAGCAGCGCGTACAGGGGAGGCTACAATGAGCAGTTCTTC. It encodes CASSAYRGGYNEQFF. The V call is TRBV9, the J call TRBJ2-1; possible D gene TRBD1, 7 bases. V lost 3 bases and J 3 bases, leaving 13 bases between the germline ends. The germline V gene has CDR1 SGDLS and CDR2 YYNGEE. There are 15 residues in the CDR3. Variable domain in full (rest from reference TRBV9 and TRBJ2-1): DSGVTQTPKHLITATGQRVTLRCSPRSGDLSVYWYQQSLDQGLQFLIQYYNGEERAKGNILERFSAQQFPDLHSELNLSSLELGDSALYFCASSAYRGGYNEQFFGPGTRLTVL.

The V and J genes are TRBV7-9 and TRBJ2-3; no definite D call. The CDR3 sequence is 11 residues long. Looked up from germline, CDR1 is SEHNR and CDR2 is FQNEAQ (reference sequence). Trimming removed 10 bases at V and 5 bases at J, with 10 bases between. CDR3 sequence reads: CATLSQDTQYF. For the CDR3, the DNA is TGTGCCACCCTAAGTCAAGATACGCAGTATTTT.

The chain has TRBV11-2 and TRBJ1-4; D perhaps matches TRBD1 (5 bases). CDR1 is SGHAT and CDR2 is FQNNGV in the germline V gene. The CDR3 extends over 16 amino acids. The V end lost 5 bases, the J end lost 12 bases, and 25 bases lay between the germline ends. The CDR3, as DNA: TGTGCCAGCAGCCGGTCTATTTCAGGGCCACGGTATCAACTGTTTTTT. This codes for CASSRSISGPRYQLFF.

V gene TRBV10-1 combines with J gene TRBJ2-4, with D tentatively TRBD1 (6 bases). The CDR3 length is 16 residues. Germline assignment: CDR1 WNHNN and CDR2 SYGVQD (reference sequence). V was clipped by 3 bases and J by 1 base, with 13 bases between them. The CDR3 DNA is TGCGCCAGCAGTGATACAGGGTATGGTGCCAAAAACATTCAGTACTTC. It yields the protein CASSDTGYGAKNIQYF.

The chain uses TRBV7-6 and TRBJ2-3; no reliable D call. V was pared by 3 bases and J by 7 bases, with 8 bases between. Germline assignment: CDR1 SGHVS and CDR2 FNYEAQ. The CDR3 extends over 12 amino acids. CDR3 sequence: CASSFDTYTQYF. DNA of the CDR3: TGTGCCAGCAGCTTTGATACCTATACGCAGTATTTT.

This clone came up once. V and J are TRBV6-1 and TRBJ2-5; D is uncertain. The assigned J gene may be wrong: the sequence end matches TRBJ2-7 better. In germline, CDR1 is MNHNS, CDR2 SASEGT. The length of the CDR3 is 12 residues. The CDR3 nucleotides are TGTGCCACCAGGACGGTATCCTACGAGCAGTACTTC. Protein: CATRTVSYEQYF.

The chain joins TRBV15 to TRBJ1-4; D call uncertain. Trimming cost V 0 bases and J 2 bases, with 13 bases left between them. Germline V gives CDR1 LNHNV, CDR2 YYDKDF (reference sequence). The CDR3 spans 17 residues. The CDR3 loop reads CATSRDLPGYTNEKLFF. CDR3 DNA sequence: TGTGCCACCAGCAGAGATCTCCCGGGTTACACTAATGAAAAACTGTTTTTT. Using reference TRBV15 and TRBJ1-4 for the parts outside the CDR3, the full variable domain is DAMVIQNPRYQVTQFGKPVTLSCSQTLNHNVMYWYQQKSSQAPKLLFHYYDKDFNNEADTPDNFQSRRPNTSFCFLDIRSPGLGDTAMYLCATSRDLPGYTNEKLFFGSGTQLSVL.

The rearrangement links TRBV4-1 to TRBJ2-1; no firm D call. With 1 base removed from V and 0 bases from J, the gap between germline ends came to 7 bases. CDR1 and CDR2 from the germline V gene are MGHRA and YSYEKL. CDR3 length equals 15 residues. The CDR3 DNA is TGCGCCAGCAGCCAAGGTCCCTACTCCTACAATGAGCAGTTCTTC. Protein product: CASSQGPYSYNEQFF.

By share, this clone counts as large. This same CDR3 is encoded by further DNA sequences in the sample. The chain uses TRBV4-1 and TRBJ1-3, with D unclear. The germline CDR1 and CDR2 sequences are MGHRA and YSYEKL. This CDR3 is built from 16 residues. V lost 0 bases, J lost 0 bases, and 9 bases lay in between. CDR3 coding DNA: TGCGCCAGCAGCCAAGACCCCGGAGACTCTGGAAACACCATATATTTT. It encodes CASSQDPGDSGNTIYF.

V and J are TRBV6-5 and TRBJ2-1, with 10 bases lining up with TRBD2. The V gene's germline CDR1 is MNHEY and CDR2 SVGAGI. The CDR3 spans 15 residues. V was clipped by 2 bases and J by 5 bases; unmatched bases: 3. CDR3 sequence: CASSYHLAGDNEQFF. The CDR3 DNA reads as TGTGCCAGCAGTTACCATCTAGCGGGGGACAATGAGCAGTTCTTC.

V is TRBV27 and J is TRBJ1-5; D gene ambiguous. The germline CDR1 and CDR2 sequences are MNHEY and SMNVEV (reference sequence). The CDR3 is 12 amino acids. Trimming cost V 11 bases and J 6 bases, with 14 bases left between them. CDR3: CAAPQAGQPQHF. CDR3 in DNA: TGTGCCGCCCCCCAGGCGGGTCAGCCCCAGCATTTT.

The J gene is TRBJ2-1, the V gene TRBV9; 11 bases fit TRBD2. Germline V gene sequence: CDR1 SGDLS, CDR2 YYNGEE. The CDR3 covers 16 residues. The ends lost 0 bases at V and 8 bases at J; junction bases unmatched: 7. DNA for the CDR3: TGTGCCAGCAGCGTAGATAGCGGGGGGGCGGTAGATGAGCAGTTCTTC. As protein: CASSVDSGGAVDEQFF.

This chain uses TRBV6-5 with TRBJ2-7; no clear D gene. This CDR3 is built from 12 residues. The V end lost 6 bases, the J end lost 4 bases, and 10 bases lay between the germline ends. The germline V gene encodes CDR1 MNHEY and CDR2 SVGAGI. Here the CDR3 DNA reads TGTGCCAGCAGCACCACGGGTTACGAGCAGTACTTC. Amino acids: CASSTTGYEQYF.

This clone showed up just once. The V call is TRBV7-9, the J call TRBJ2-7, with D tentatively TRBD1 (6 bases). Germline loops: CDR1 SEHNR, CDR2 FQNEAQ (reference sequence). This CDR3 region has 12 residues. Between the trimmed V and J ends, which lost 5 bases and 3 bases, there was a span of 8 bases. CDR3 nucleotides: TGTGCCAGCAGCCGGGACAACTACGAGCAGTACTTC. It codes for CASSRDNYEQYF.

V and J are TRBV7-9 and TRBJ2-1, with 12 bases identical to TRBD2. Germline CDR1 is SEHNR and CDR2 is FQNEAQ (reference sequence). V lost 2 bases and J lost 12; bases outside the gene matches: 8. The CDR3 is made up of 15 amino acids. The DNA for the CDR3 is TGTGCCAGCAGCTTAAGCGACACTAGCGGGGGGCTGCAGTTCTTC. It specifies CASSLSDTSGGLQFF.